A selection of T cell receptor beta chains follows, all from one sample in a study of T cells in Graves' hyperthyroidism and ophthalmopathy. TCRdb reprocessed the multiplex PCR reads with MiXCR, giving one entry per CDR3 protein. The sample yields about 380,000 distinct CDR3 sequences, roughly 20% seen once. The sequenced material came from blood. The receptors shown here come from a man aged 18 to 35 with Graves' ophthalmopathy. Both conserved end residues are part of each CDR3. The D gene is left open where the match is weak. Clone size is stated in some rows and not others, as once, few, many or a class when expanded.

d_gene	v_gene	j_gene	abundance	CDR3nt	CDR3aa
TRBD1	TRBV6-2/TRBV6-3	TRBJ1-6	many	TGTGCCAGCAGCCCCCGCGGGACAGATATTTCACCCCTCCACTTT	CASSPRGTDISPLHF
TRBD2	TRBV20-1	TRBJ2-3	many	TGCAGTGCCACCACTAGCGGGGGCGATACGCAGTATTTT	CSATTSGGDTQYF
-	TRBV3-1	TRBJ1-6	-	TGTGCCAGCAGCCCCATGATATATAATTCACCCCTCCACTTT	CASSPMIYNSPLHF
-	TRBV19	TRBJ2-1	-	TGTGCCAGTGGGAGGCATGAGCAGTTCTTC	CASGRHEQFF
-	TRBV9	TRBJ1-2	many	TGTGCCAGCAGCGGACCGGGACTGGACTATGGCTACACCTTC	CASSGPGLDYGYTF
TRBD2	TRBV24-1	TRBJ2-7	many	TGTGCCACCAGTGATCCCGGCGGGGGAGGCACCTACGAGCAGTACTTC	CATSDPGGGGTYEQYF
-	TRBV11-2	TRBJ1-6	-	TGTGCCAGCAGCTTAGATCAGGGTTCTTCACCCCTCCACTTT	CASSLDQGSSPLHF
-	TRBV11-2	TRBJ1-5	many	TGTGCCAGCAGCTGGGGCGACAATCAGCCCCAGCATTTT	CASSWGDNQPQHF
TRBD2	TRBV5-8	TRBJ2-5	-	TGTGCCAGCAGCCCTACTAGCGGGGGCCGACAAGAGGCCCAGTACTTC	CASSPTSGGRQEAQYF
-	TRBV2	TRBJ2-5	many	TGTGCCAGCAGTGTGGCACAGGAAGGCGGGGTGACCCAGTACTTC	CASSVAQEGGVTQYF
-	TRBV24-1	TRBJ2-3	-	TGTGCCACCAGTGTAGCTGATACGCAGTATTTT	CATSVADTQYF
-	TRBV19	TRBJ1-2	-	TGTGCCAGTAGTCACAGCTATGGCTACACCTTC	CASSHSYGYTF
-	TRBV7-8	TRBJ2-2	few	TGTGCCAGCAGGAGGGGGCTAGCGGACACCGGGGAGCTGTTTTTT	CASRRGLADTGELFF
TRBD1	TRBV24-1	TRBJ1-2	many	TGTGCCACCAGTGATTTCAGACAGGGGAACTATGGCTACACCTTC	CATSDFRQGNYGYTF
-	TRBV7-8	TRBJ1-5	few	TGTGCCAGCGGAGGGGGGATTCAGCCCCAGCATTTT	CASGGGIQPQHF
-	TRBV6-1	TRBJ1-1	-	TGTGCCAGCAGCCGCGCTTCCGAGAAAACTGAAGCTTTCTTT	CASSRASEKTEAFF
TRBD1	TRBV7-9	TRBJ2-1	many	TGTGCCAGCAGCTCGCAGGGGACAGTCAATGAGCAGTTCTTC	CASSSQGTVNEQFF
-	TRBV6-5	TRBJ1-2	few	TGTGCCAGCAGTTACGACGCCCGTGCATCAAGCTATGGCTACACCTTC	CASSYDARASSYGYTF
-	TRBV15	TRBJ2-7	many	TGTGCCACCAGAAGGGGAGGGGGCAGTTCCTACGAGCAGTACTTC	CATRRGGGSSYEQYF
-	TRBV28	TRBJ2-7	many	TGTGCCAGCAGTCTCCCCAGGACCTACGAGCAGTACTTC	CASSLPRTYEQYF
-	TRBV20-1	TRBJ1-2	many	TGCAGTGCTCGACAGGATGGCTACACCTTC	CSARQDGYTF
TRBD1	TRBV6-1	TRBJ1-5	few	TGTGCCAGCAGTGAGGGACAGGGGTATTGGGGGCCCCAGCATTTT	CASSEGQGYWGPQHF
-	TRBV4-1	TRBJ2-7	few	TGCGCCAGCAGCCGTACGACAGGAGCCTACGAGCAGTACTTC	CASSRTTGAYEQYF
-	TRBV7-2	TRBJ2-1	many	TGTGCCAGCAGCTTAGAGGGCCCCAGCCTCTACAATGAGCAGTTCTTC	CASSLEGPSLYNEQFF
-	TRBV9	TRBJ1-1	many	TGTGCCAGCAGCGGGGACGGCAAGAACACTGAAGCTTTCTTT	CASSGDGKNTEAFF
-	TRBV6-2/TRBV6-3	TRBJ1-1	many	TGTGCCAGCAGTTTTGGAGGCGTGTCTGAAGCTTTCTTT	CASSFGGVSEAFF
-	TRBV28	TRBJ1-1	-	TGTGCCAGCACCCTCGAGGGGACTGAAGCTTTCTTT	CASTLEGTEAFF
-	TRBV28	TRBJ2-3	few	TGTGCCAGCACCCTTGGAGGAGGTTATACAGATACGCAGTATTTT	CASTLGGGYTDTQYF
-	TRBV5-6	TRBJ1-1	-	TGTGCCAGCAGCTCCCGATATAACACTGAAGCTTTCTTT	CASSSRYNTEAFF
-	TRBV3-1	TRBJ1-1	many	TGTGCCAGCAGCCAAGGAGCCGCTAAGACTGAAGCTTTCTTT	CASSQGAAKTEAFF
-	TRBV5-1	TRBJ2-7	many	TGCGCCAGCAGCTTGGAGCCCGGGGCCAGCCGCGAGCAGTACTTC	CASSLEPGASREQYF
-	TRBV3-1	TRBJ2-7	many	TGTGCCAGCAGCCAAGGGAGTGTCAGGGTAGGAGAGCAGTACTTC	CASSQGSVRVGEQYF
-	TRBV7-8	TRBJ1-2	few	TGTGCCAGCAGCTTACCCGGAGGGAGGGAAAGCTACACCTTC	CASSLPGGRESYTF
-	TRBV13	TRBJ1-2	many	TGTGCCAGCTTACGGCGAAGTCAGGGAGGCTATGGCTACACCTTC	CASLRRSQGGYGYTF
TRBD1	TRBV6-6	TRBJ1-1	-	TGTGCCAGCAGTTACTCGGGGCAGGGGGTCTCTGAAGCTTTCTTT	CASSYSGQGVSEAFF
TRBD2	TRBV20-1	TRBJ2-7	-	TGCAGTGCTAGGCGTTCGAGCGGGGGCCCCTCGGACGAGCAGTACTTC	CSARRSSGGPSDEQYF
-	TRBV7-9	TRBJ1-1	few	TGTGCCAGCAGCTTAGGGAAGGGGGAAACTGAAGCTTTCTTT	CASSLGKGETEAFF
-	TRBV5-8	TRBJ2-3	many	TGTGCCAGCAGCTCTCTGGCGGGTTACACAGATACGCAGTATTTT	CASSSLAGYTDTQYF
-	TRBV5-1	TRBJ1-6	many	TGCGCCAGCAGCTTTGGCCAGAGTAATTCACCCCTCCACTTT	CASSFGQSNSPLHF
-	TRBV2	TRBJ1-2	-	TGTGCCAGCAGAAACAGGGAGAGTGGCTACACCTTC	CASRNRESGYTF
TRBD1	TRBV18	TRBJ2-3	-	TGTGCCAGCTCGAGCTCCGGGACAGAAACAGATACGCAGTATTTT	CASSSSGTETDTQYF
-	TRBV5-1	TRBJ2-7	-	TGCGCCAGCAGCCCGAAGGAGGGGGGCGCGTCCTACGAGCAGTACTTC	CASSPKEGGASYEQYF
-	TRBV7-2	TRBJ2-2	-	TGTGCCAGCAGCTACCCGGACTGGATCGGGGAGCTGTTTTTT	CASSYPDWIGELFF
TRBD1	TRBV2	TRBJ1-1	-	TGTGCCAGTAGTCCCCGACAGGGTGAAGCTTTCTTT	CASSPRQGEAFF
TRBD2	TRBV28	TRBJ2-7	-	TGTGCCAGCAGCCAACCGGCGCGGGGGGGTAGCGAGCAGTACTTC	CASSQPARGGSEQYF
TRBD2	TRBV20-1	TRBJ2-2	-	TGCAGTGCGAGAAGACTAGCGGGGGGGACCGGGGAGCTGTTTTTT	CSARRLAGGTGELFF
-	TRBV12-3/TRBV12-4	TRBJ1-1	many	TGTGCCAGCAGTATACCAAGGGGGACGGGTGGTGACGGGGCTTTCTTT	CASSIPRGTGGDGAFF
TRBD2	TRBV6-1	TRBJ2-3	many	TGTGCCAGCAGTGAGTCGAAAGCGGGGGGGAGGAATACGCAGTATTTT	CASSESKAGGRNTQYF
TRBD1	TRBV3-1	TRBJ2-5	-	TGTGCCAGCAGCCTTCCGGGACAGACCCAAGAGACCCAGTACTTC	CASSLPGQTQETQYF
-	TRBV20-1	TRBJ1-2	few	TGCAGTGCTTCGACGGAGCATGCTAACTATGGCTACACCTTC	CSASTEHANYGYTF
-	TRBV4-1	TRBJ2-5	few	TGCGCCAGCAGCCCCCTGGTGTTCGGACAAGAGACCCAGTACTTC	CASSPLVFGQETQYF
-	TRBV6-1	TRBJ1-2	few	TGTGCCAGCAGGCCCCCCGGGACGGCCTATGGCTACACCTTC	CASRPPGTAYGYTF
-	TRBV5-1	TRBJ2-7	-	TGCGCCAGCAGCGCCTCGGGGGCGGGGAAGCCCTACGAGCAGTACTTC	CASSASGAGKPYEQYF
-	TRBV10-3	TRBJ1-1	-	TGTGCCATCAGTGAGGATATCGGACAGTCAATCAGAGGGGCTTTCTTT	CAISEDIGQSIRGAFF